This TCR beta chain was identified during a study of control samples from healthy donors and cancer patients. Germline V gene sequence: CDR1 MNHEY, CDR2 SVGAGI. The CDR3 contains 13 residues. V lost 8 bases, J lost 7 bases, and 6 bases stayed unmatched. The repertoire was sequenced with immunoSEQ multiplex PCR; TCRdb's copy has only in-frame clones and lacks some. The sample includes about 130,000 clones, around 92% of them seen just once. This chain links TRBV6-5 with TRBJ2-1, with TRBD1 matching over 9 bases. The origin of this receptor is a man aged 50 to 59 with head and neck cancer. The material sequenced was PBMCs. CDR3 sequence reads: CASRRQGGNEQFF. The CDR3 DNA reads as TGTGCCAGCCGACGACAGGGGGGGAATGAGCAGTTCTTC.